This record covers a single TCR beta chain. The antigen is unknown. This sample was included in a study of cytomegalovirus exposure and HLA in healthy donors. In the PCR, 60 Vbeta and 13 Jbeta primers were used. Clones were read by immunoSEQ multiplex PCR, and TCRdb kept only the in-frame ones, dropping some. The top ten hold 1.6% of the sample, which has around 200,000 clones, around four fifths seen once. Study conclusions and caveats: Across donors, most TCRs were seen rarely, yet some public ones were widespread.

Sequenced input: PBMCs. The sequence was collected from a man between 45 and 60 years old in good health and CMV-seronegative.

CDR3 coding DNA: TGTGCCAGCACCTTGGGAGGTCCCGGGGGCACTGAAGCTTTCTTT. Translating it yields CASTLGGPGGTEAFF. This chain uses TRBV28 with TRBJ1-1; D possibly corresponds to TRBD1 (5 bases). This CDR3 comprises 15 residues. The germline V and J ends were trimmed by 7 bases and 4 bases, with 19 bases remaining between them. CDR1 and CDR2 from the germline V gene are MDHEN and SYDVKM.